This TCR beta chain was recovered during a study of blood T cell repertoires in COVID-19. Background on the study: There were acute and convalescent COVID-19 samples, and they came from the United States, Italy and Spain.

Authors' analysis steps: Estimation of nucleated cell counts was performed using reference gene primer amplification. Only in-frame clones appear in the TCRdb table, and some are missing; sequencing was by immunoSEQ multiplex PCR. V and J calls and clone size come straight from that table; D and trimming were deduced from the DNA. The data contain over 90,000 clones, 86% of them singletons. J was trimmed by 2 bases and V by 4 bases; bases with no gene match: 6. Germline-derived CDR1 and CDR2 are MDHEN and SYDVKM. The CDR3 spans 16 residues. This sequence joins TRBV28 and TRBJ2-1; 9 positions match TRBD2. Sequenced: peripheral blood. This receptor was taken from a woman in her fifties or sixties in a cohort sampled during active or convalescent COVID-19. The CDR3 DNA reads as TGTGCCAGCAGTTCTGGACTAGCGAGGACCTACAATGAGCAGTTCTTC. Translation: CASSSGLARTYNEQFF.